Listed here are 10 T cell receptor beta chains from one sample, sequenced in a study of T cell changes during pregnancy in multiple sclerosis. The repertoire was sequenced with immunoSEQ multiplex PCR; TCRdb's copy has only in-frame clones and lacks some. The sample has about 18,000 clones; 70% to 90% are singletons. This specimen was CD4+ T cells from peripheral blood mononuclear cells, taken in the first trimester of pregnancy. These receptors were taken from a female donor in good health, enrolled as a control in a pregnancy study.

This chain joins TRBV30 and TRBJ2-5; TRBD1 is a possible D gene (6 bases). V was cut by 1 base and J by 1 base, with 7 bases left in between. The CDR3 is 13 residues long. CDR1 and CDR2 (germline): GTSNPN, SVGIG (reference sequence). The CDR3 nucleotides are TGTGCCTGGAGTGGGGGGCTCCAAGAGACCCAGTACTTC. It is translated as CAWSGGLQETQYF. Full variable domain (outside the CDR3, taken from reference TRBV30 and TRBJ2-5): SQTIHQWPATLVQPVGSPLSLECTVEGTSNPNLYWYRQAAGRGLQLLFYSVGIGQISSEVPQNLSASRPQDRQFILSSKKLLLSDSGFYLCAWSGGLQETQYFGPGTRLLVL.

This chain links TRBV6-4 with TRBJ1-1, with 11 bases matching TRBD1. V shed 4 bases and J 4 bases; nucleotides not matched to a gene: 2. The CDR3 runs 14 residues. Per the germline V gene, CDR1 is MRHNA and CDR2 is SNTAGT. The CDR3 nucleotides read TGTGCCAGCAGTGCCGGGACAGGGGGCACTGAAGCTTTCTTT. Translation gives CASSAGTGGTEAFF.

The chain is built from TRBV19 and TRBJ1-5; 9 bases map to TRBD1. J was trimmed by 3 bases and V by 9 bases; bases with no gene match: 9. Germline V gene lookup returns CDR1 LNHDA and CDR2 SQIVND (reference sequence). This CDR3 contains 15 residues. The CDR3 bases are TGTGCCAGCCGACGGACAGGGGCCGACAATCAGCCCCAGCATTTT. Protein: CASRRTGADNQPQHF.

The rearrangement joins TRBV15 to TRBJ2-7; 7 nucleotides align to TRBD1. The germline CDR1 and CDR2 sequences are LNHNV and YYDKDF (reference sequence). The CDR3 runs to 20 residues. V lost 0 bases and J lost 1; bases outside the gene matches: 18. The CDR3 DNA is TGTGCCACCAGCAGAGATTTTGGGTCAAGTAAGACAGGGCGATCCTACGAGCAGTACTTC. As protein: CATSRDFGSSKTGRSYEQYF.

This chain links TRBV7-9 with TRBJ1-6, with D tentatively TRBD1 (6 bases). Trimming took 5 bases from V and 3 from J, leaving 8 bases between them. The CDR3 has 14 amino acids. Germline values: CDR1 SEHNR, CDR2 FQNEAQ (reference sequence). Written as DNA, the CDR3 is TGTGCCAGCAGCAAGGACAGCTATAATTCACCCCTCCACTTT. This translates into CASSKDSYNSPLHF.

The rearrangement links TRBV27 to TRBJ1-1; 12 positions match TRBD1. Germline V gene data show CDR1 as MNHEY and CDR2 as SMNVEV (reference sequence). The ends lost 8 bases at V and 1 base at J; junction bases unmatched: 5. This CDR3 region has 15 residues. The CDR3 is CASRKGQGANTEAFF. The CDR3 DNA reads TGTGCCAGCCGTAAGGGACAGGGGGCGAACACTGAAGCTTTCTTT.

The chain recombines TRBV4-1 with TRBJ1-5, with unresolved D. The CDR3 length is 16 residues. With 0 bases removed from V and 1 base from J, the gap between germline ends came to 10 bases. CDR1 is MGHRA and CDR2 is YSYEKL in the germline V gene. CDR3 loop: CASSQDYSLSNQPQHF. The CDR3, as DNA: TGCGCCAGCAGCCAAGACTACTCACTCAGCAATCAGCCCCAGCATTTT.

The sample holds one count of this clone. The V and J genes are TRBV6-6 and TRBJ1-5; 9 nucleotides agree with TRBD1. Germline trimming cut 5 bases from V and 8 bases from J; bases unmatched to any gene: 10. Germline V gene lookup returns CDR1 MNHNY and CDR2 SVGAGI (reference sequence). The CDR3 consists of 15 residues. CDR3 loop: CASSPTGGEMEPQHF. CDR3 in DNA: TGTGCCAGCAGTCCAACAGGGGGCGAAATGGAGCCCCAGCATTTT.

This clone was picked up one time. The same CDR3 is also encoded by other DNA sequences in this sample. This sequence joins TRBV19 and TRBJ2-1, with 9 bases that match TRBD2. The CDR3 totals 15 residues. Germline CDR1 and CDR2: LNHDA and SQIVND (reference sequence). J was trimmed by 5 bases and V by 6 bases; bases with no gene match: 8. CDR3 sequence reads: CASRHGRLADNEQFF. The CDR3 DNA sequence: TGTGCCAGTAGACATGGGAGACTAGCGGACAATGAGCAGTTCTTC.

The chain joins TRBV12-5 to TRBJ2-1; the match to TRBD2 covers 16 bases. Germline CDR1 reads LGHNT; CDR2 reads FRNRAP. The CDR3 covers 18 residues. Losses at the gene ends were 6 bases for V and 10 bases for J; bases not matched to a gene: 15. DNA for the CDR3: TGTGCTAGTGGGCCCCCCTGGGGACTAGCGGGAGGGTGGGGGGAGCAGTTCTTC. This sequence encodes CASGPPWGLAGGWGEQFF.